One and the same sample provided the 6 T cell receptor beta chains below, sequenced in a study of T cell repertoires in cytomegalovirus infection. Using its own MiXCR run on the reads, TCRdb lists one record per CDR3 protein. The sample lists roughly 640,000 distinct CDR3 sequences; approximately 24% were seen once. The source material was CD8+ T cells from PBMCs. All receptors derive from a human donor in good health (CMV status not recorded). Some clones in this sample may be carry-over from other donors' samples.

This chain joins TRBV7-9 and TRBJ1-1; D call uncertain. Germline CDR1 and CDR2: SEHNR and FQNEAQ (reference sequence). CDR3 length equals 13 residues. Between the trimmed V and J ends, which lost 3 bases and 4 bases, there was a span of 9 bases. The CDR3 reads CASSLDGATEAFF. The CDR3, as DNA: TGTGCCAGCAGCTTGGACGGAGCCACTGAAGCTTTCTTT.

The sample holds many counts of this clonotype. The CDR3 is CASSFGGEKLFF. CDR3 nucleotide sequence: TGTGCCAGCAGCTTTGGCGGGGAAAAACTGTTTTTT. The chain links TRBV7-9 to TRBJ1-4; D is unclear. Germline V gene lookup returns CDR1 SEHNR and CDR2 FQNEAQ (reference sequence). Trimming pared 3 bases from V and 8 bases from J, leaving 7 bases between. The CDR3 length is 12 residues.

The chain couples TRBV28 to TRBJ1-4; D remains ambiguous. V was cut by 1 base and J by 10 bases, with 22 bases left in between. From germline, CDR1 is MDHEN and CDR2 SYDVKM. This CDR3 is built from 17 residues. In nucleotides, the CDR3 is TGTGCCAGCAGTTTATACCGCAAACCAAGGAGATTCGGAAAACTGTTTTTT. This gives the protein CASSLYRKPRRFGKLFF. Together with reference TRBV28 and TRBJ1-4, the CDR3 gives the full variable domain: DVKVTQSSRYLVKRTGEKVFLECVQDMDHENMFWYRQDPGLGLRLIYFSYDVKMKEKGDIPEGYSVSREKKERFSLILESASTNQTSMYLCASSLYRKPRRFGKLFFGSGTQLSVL.

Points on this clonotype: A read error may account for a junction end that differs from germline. The CDR3 sequence: CANSPLAGGRTDTQYF. The CDR3, as DNA: TGTGCCAACAGTCCCTTAGCGGGGGGCAGGACAGATACGCAGTATTTT. The chain recombines TRBV28 with TRBJ2-3, with 10 bases fitting TRBD2. Germline V gene sequence: CDR1 MDHEN, CDR2 SYDVKM. The CDR3 totals 16 residues.

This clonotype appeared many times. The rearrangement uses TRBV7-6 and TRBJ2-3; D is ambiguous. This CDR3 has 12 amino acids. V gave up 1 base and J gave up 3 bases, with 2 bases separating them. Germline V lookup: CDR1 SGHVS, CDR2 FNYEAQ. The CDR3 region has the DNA TGTGCCAGCAGCTTAGAAACAGATACGCAGTATTTT. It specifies CASSLETDTQYF.

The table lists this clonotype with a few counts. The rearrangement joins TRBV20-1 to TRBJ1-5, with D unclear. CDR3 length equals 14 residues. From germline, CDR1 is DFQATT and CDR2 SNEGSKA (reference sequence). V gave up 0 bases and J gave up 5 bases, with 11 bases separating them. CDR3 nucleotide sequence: TGCAGTGCTAGAGATCCAAGGGAGGATCAGCCCCAGCATTTT. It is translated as CSARDPREDQPQHF.